The clone carrying this TCR beta chain was detected a few times. These data originate in a study of cytomegalovirus exposure and HLA in healthy donors. PCR used 60 Vbeta primers and 13 Jbeta primers. TCRdb keeps only in-frame clones here, not all; method: immunoSEQ multiplex PCR. The sample contains fewer than 180,000 clones, about four fifths of which appear only once. This TCR was recovered from a man aged 50-59 years in good health and CMV-seropositive. The sequencing sample was made of PBMCs.

CDR3 sequence reads: CAISEGREDTQYF. The CDR3, as DNA: TGTGCCATCAGTGAGGGGAGGGAAGATACGCAGTATTTT. This chain joins TRBV10-3 and TRBJ2-3; 7 bases match TRBD2. Trimming at V came to 2 bases and at J to 5 bases, leaving 1 base not matched to a gene. The CDR3 runs to 13 residues. Germline V gene sequence: CDR1 ENHRY, CDR2 SYGVKD.